This T cell receptor (beta chain) is drawn from a study of T cells in women clearing cervical HPV infection. Across the whole study: HLA type stays a possible confounder, typing being limited.

The CDR3 runs to 15 residues. V shed 2 bases, J shed 3 bases, and the junction held 5 bases outside the gene matches. Germline V CDR1 and CDR2: SGHNT, YYREEE (reference sequence). Produced via immunoSEQ multiplex PCR; TCRdb's table is partial and in-frame only. This sample's table has more than 10,000 clones. Comments on this clone: Coverage ceases 3 residues before the CDR3 finishes, and the germline J gene fills in the end.

This TCR was sampled from a woman aged 18 to 75 with a cervical HPV16 infection that either progressed to CIN3+ or cleared (not recorded which). This rearrangement joins TRBV5-4 to TRBJ1-2, with TRBD1 matching over 9 bases. The sequencing input was blood buffy coat. The CDR3 reads CASSLTGQGDYGYTF. Incomplete CDR3 DNA: TGTGCCAGCAGCTTAACGGGACAGGGAGACTATGGC.